These 21 T cell receptor beta chains were sequenced from one sample in a study of blood T cell repertoires in COVID-19 (dated by TCRdb to 2019 to 2021). The library relied on the immunoSEQ multiplex PCR assay. TCRdb retrieved this table from immuneACCESS and kept in-frame rearrangements only. Not all clones are present; in checked studies, unresolved V genes account for under half, and no reason is known for the remainder. Across this sample there are fewer than 60,000 clones, with roughly 90% seen only once. Clones ranked in the top ten supply over 15% of the sample. The source material was peripheral blood. These TCRs come from a human donor in a cohort sampled during active COVID-19.

V usage is TRBV27 and J usage is TRBJ2-5, with D maybe TRBD2 (6 bases). Trimming took 0 bases from V and 5 from J, leaving 13 bases between them. The CDR3 covers 15 residues. Per the germline V gene, CDR1 is MNHEY and CDR2 is SMNVEV (reference sequence). CDR3 sequence (DNA): TGTGCCAGCAGTTTATCGGGCCCCGGAGGGGAGACCCAGTACTTC. It is translated as CASSLSGPGGETQYF.

The chain uses TRBV5-1 and TRBJ2-5; D remains unclear. The CDR3 loop spans 13 amino acids. Germline V gene lookup returns CDR1 SGHRS and CDR2 YFSETQ. Trimming left V 0 bases short and J 5 bases short, with 8 bases between. CDR3 sequence reads: CASSLAEWETQYF. CDR3 coding DNA: TGCGCCAGCAGCTTGGCTGAGTGGGAGACCCAGTACTTC.

The chain recombines TRBV4-3 with TRBJ2-5; 7 bases are shared with TRBD1. V lost 4 bases to trimming and J lost 5 bases; unmatched junction nucleotides: 13. Germline V gene sequence: CDR1 LGHNA, CDR2 YSLEER. The CDR3 length is 16 residues. This CDR3 is CASSRTRDRWFETQYF. The CDR3 DNA follows: TGCGCCAGCAGCCGGACCCGGGACAGATGGTTCGAGACCCAGTACTTC.

The chain carries TRBV7-9 and TRBJ1-2; 9 bases line up with TRBD1. The CDR3 totals 16 residues. Germline V gene lookup returns CDR1 SEHNR and CDR2 FQNEAQ (reference sequence). After removal of 2 bases from V and 5 bases from J, the junction contained 9 bases not matched to a gene. Written as DNA, the CDR3 is TGTGCCAGCAGCTTATCCACAGGGGGCGCGAGATATGGCTACACCTTC. Its translation: CASSLSTGGARYGYTF. Full variable domain (missing parts from reference TRBV7-9 and TRBJ1-2): DTGVSQNPRHKITKRGQNVTFRCDPISEHNRLYWYRQTLGQGPEFLTYFQNEAQLEKSRLLSDRFSAERPKGSFSTLEIQRTEQGDSAMYLCASSLSTGGARYGYTFGSGTRLTVV.

V gene TRBV7-3 combines with J gene TRBJ2-1, with D possibly being TRBD2 (5 bases). Trimming removed 5 bases from V and 9 bases from J, with 14 bases in between. Germline V gene sequence: CDR1 SGHTA, CDR2 FQGTGA. This CDR3 has 13 amino acids. The CDR3 DNA reads as TGTGCCAGCAGCCTGGCCGGGGATCTTGAGCAGTTCTTC. It yields the protein CASSLAGDLEQFF.

The chain employs TRBV7-9 and TRBJ1-2; 8 positions match TRBD1. From germline, CDR1 is SEHNR and CDR2 FQNEAQ (reference sequence). This CDR3 has 13 residues. V lost 5 bases to trimming and J lost 6 bases; unmatched junction nucleotides: 5. The chain's CDR3 is CASSPTGEHGYTF. In DNA, the CDR3 is TGTGCCAGCAGCCCGACAGGGGAGCATGGCTACACCTTC.

The rearrangement joins TRBV6-5 to TRBJ2-3, with 7 nucleotides matching TRBD2. CDR1 is MNHEY and CDR2 is SVGAGI in the germline V gene. The ends lost 7 bases at V and 1 base at J; junction bases unmatched: 5. The CDR3 extends over 14 amino acids. The CDR3 spells CASTRGGRTDTQYF. In nucleotides, the CDR3 is TGTGCCAGCACACGCGGGGGACGCACAGATACGCAGTATTTT.

In its sample, this clone was seen a few times. The chain combines TRBV7-9 with TRBJ2-1; D not certain. Trimming took off 4 bases at V and 8 bases at J, with 6 bases between the two ends. The length of the CDR3 is 11 residues. Per germline, CDR1 SEHNR and CDR2 FQNEAQ (reference sequence). The CDR3 spells CASSSLYEQFF. Written as DNA, the CDR3 is TGTGCCAGCAGCTCTTTATATGAGCAGTTCTTC.

The gene calls are TRBV27 and TRBJ1-2, with D possibly matching TRBD1 (6 bases). Germline lookup yields CDR1 MNHEY and CDR2 SMNVEV (reference sequence). This CDR3 has 17 residues. Trimming shortened V by 0 bases and J by 3 bases, and 17 bases separated the two germline ends. The CDR3 reads CASSLSPNGGLDYGYTF. DNA of the CDR3: TGTGCCAGCAGTTTATCCCCCAATGGGGGCTTGGACTATGGCTACACCTTC.

V is TRBV18 and J is TRBJ1-2; perhaps TRBD1 as D (5 bases). Deletions cut 6 bases from V and 5 bases from J, with 19 bases between. The CDR3 totals 15 residues. Germline values: CDR1 KGHSH, CDR2 LQKENI. CDR3 in amino acids: CASSPQVQGFYGYTF. The DNA for the CDR3 is TGTGCCAGCTCGCCGCAAGTTCAGGGATTTTATGGCTACACCTTC. Drawing the rest from reference TRBV18 and TRBJ1-2, the complete variable domain is NAGVMQNPRHLVRRRGQEARLRCSPMKGHSHVYWYRQLPEEGLKFMVYLQKENIIDESGMPKERFSAEFPKEGPSILRIQQVVRGDSAAYFCASSPQVQGFYGYTFGSGTRLTVV.

V gene TRBV5-1 combines with J gene TRBJ2-7; TRBD1 matches 8 bases. The CDR3 is made up of 18 amino acids. J was trimmed by 1 base and V by 1 base; bases with no gene match: 13. From germline, CDR1 is SGHRS and CDR2 YFSETQ. The CDR3: CASSLTPLGQGWSYEQYF. CDR3 nucleotide sequence: TGCGCCAGCAGCTTGACCCCCCTAGGACAGGGCTGGTCCTACGAGCAGTACTTC. Combining the CDR3 with reference TRBV5-1 and TRBJ2-7 gives the whole variable domain KAGVTQTPRYLIKTRGQQVTLSCSPISGHRSVSWYQQTPGQGLQFLFEYFSETQRNKGNFPGRFSGRQFSNSRSEMNVSTLELGDSALYLCASSLTPLGQGWSYEQYFGPGTRLTVT.

This clone occurred once. The V call is TRBV19, the J call TRBJ1-2; maybe TRBD1 (5 bases). The germline CDR1 and CDR2 sequences are LNHDA and SQIVND (reference sequence). The CDR3 sequence is 12 residues long. V lost 8 bases, J lost 4 bases, and 11 bases lay in between. The CDR3 region is CASGQGFYGYTF. CDR3 DNA sequence: TGTGCCAGTGGGCAGGGCTTCTATGGCTACACCTTC.

This chain joins TRBV7-9 and TRBJ1-1; D might be TRBD1 (5 bases). There are 12 residues in the CDR3. From germline, CDR1 is SEHNR and CDR2 FQNEAQ (reference sequence). Trimming pared 5 bases from V and 11 bases from J, leaving 15 bases between. The CDR3 is CASSQGQGGAFF. The DNA for the CDR3 is TGTGCCAGCAGCCAAGGCCAGGGCGGCGCTTTCTTT.

The chain has TRBV5-5 and TRBJ2-7; no definite D call. The CDR3 has 15 amino acids. V dropped 1 base and J dropped 7 bases, with 18 bases sitting between them. Germline V gene sequence: CDR1 SGHKS, CDR2 YYEKEE (reference sequence). CDR3: CASSLSATPRLEQYF. Here the CDR3 DNA reads TGTGCCAGCAGCTTGAGCGCAACGCCCCGGCTTGAGCAGTACTTC.

The V gene is TRBV25-1, the J gene TRBJ1-2, with 7 bases identical to TRBD1. Germline assignment: CDR1 MGHDK and CDR2 SYGVNS. With 3 bases clipped from V and 4 bases from J, the junction kept 8 bases outside the gene matches. The CDR3 length is 15 residues. The chain's CDR3 is CASSDYRGVIYGYTF. The CDR3 coding sequence is TGTGCCAGCAGTGACTACAGGGGCGTAATCTATGGCTACACCTTC.

This clone was observed a single time. The chain uses TRBV7-2 and TRBJ1-4, with D perhaps matching TRBD1 (6 bases). The CDR3 consists of 16 residues. Germline lookup yields CDR1 SGHTA and CDR2 FQGNSA. The V and J ends lost 4 bases and 4 bases respectively, with 16 bases between them. CDR3 protein: CASSSGNRANNEKLFF. The CDR3 nucleotides are TGTGCCAGCAGCTCCGGAAACAGGGCCAATAATGAAAAACTGTTTTTT.

The chain is built from TRBV6-1 and TRBJ2-7; TRBD2 is a possible D gene (6 bases). Trimming stripped 0 bases from V and 3 bases from J, with 12 bases between. The CDR3 is 15 residues long. Germline V CDR1 and CDR2: MNHNS, SASEGT. As DNA, the CDR3 is TGTGCCAGCAGTGAAGCATGGGGCGGGGACTACGAGCAGTACTTC. Its protein product is CASSEAWGGDYEQYF.

The chain recombines TRBV6-5 with TRBJ1-2, with 11 positions matching TRBD1. The germline gives CDR1 MNHEY, CDR2 SVGAGI. The CDR3 sequence is 15 residues long. Trimming removed 7 bases from V and 7 bases from J; junction bases left unmatched: 11. As DNA, the CDR3 is TGTGCCAGCATTCCGGGACAGGGGGGCGATGGTGGCTACACCTTC. Its protein is CASIPGQGGDGGYTF.

The rearrangement links TRBV9 to TRBJ1-1, with D hard to call. Per the germline V gene, CDR1 is SGDLS and CDR2 is YYNGEE. CDR3 size: 14 residues. V was trimmed by 0 bases and J by 6 bases, leaving 12 bases between them. The DNA for the CDR3 is TGTGCCAGCAGCGTAGGGGCTTCATTCGCTGAAGCTTTCTTT. This translates into CASSVGASFAEAFF.

The chain carries TRBV6-2 or TRBV6-3 and TRBJ2-1, with TRBD2 matching over 13 bases. The ends lost 6 bases at V and 4 bases at J; junction bases unmatched: 6. Germline CDR1 is MNHEY and CDR2 is SVGEGT. CDR3 size: 16 residues. This CDR3 is CASSHWTSGGYNEQFF. Written as DNA, the CDR3 is TGTGCCAGCAGCCACTGGACTAGCGGGGGATACAATGAGCAGTTCTTC.

This clone came up a few times. The V call is TRBV7-3, the J call TRBJ2-1, with D possibly being TRBD1 (6 bases). The CDR3 covers 16 residues. The germline CDR1 and CDR2 sequences are SGHTA and FQGTGA. V lost 4 bases and J lost 5, with 18 bases in between. The DNA of the CDR3 is TGTGCCAGCAGCTCCCAAATGTTGGGGGCCAACAATGAGCAGTTCTTC. It translates to CASSSQMLGANNEQFF.